This is a list of T cell receptor beta chains from one sample in a study of T cells in Graves' hyperthyroidism and ophthalmopathy. TCRdb called the multiplex PCR reads again in MiXCR, with one record for every CDR3 protein. The table includes a few hundred thousand distinct CDR3 sequences, under 15% detected once. The sequencing input was blood. The receptors come from a woman aged 30 to 39 with Graves' hyperthyroidism. Each CDR3 is given with its conserved first and last residue. The D gene is left open where the match is weak. Only part of the rows carry a size: once, few, many, or a class if the clone is expanded.

>.|few|TRBJ1-5|TRBV27
CASSLGDTNNQPQHF
TGTGCCAGCAGTTTAGGAGACACAAACAATCAGCCCCAGCATTTT
>TRBD2|.|TRBJ2-1|TRBV7-9
CASSLVTSAPGVEQFF
TGTGCCAGCAGCTTAGTGACTAGCGCCCCGGGGGTTGAGCAGTTCTTC
>.|few|TRBJ2-1|TRBV9
CASSVSAGSNEQFF
TGTGCCAGCAGCGTATCGGCAGGCAGCAATGAGCAGTTCTTC
>.|.|TRBJ1-4|TRBV15
CATRGTGKLFF
TGTGCCACCCGGGGTACGGGAAAACTGTTTTTT
>.|many|TRBJ2-1|TRBV30
CAWRRGGIGNEQFF
TGTGCCTGGAGGCGGGGCGGGATCGGCAATGAGCAGTTCTTC
>.|many|TRBJ2-1|TRBV11-1
CASSLAGLGNEQFF
TGTGCCAGCAGCTTAGCGGGGCTCGGGAATGAGCAGTTCTTC
>TRBD2|few|TRBJ2-3|TRBV5-1
CASSLGLAGNADTQYF
TGCGCCAGCAGCTTGGGTCTAGCGGGTAACGCAGATACGCAGTATTTT
>TRBD1|many|TRBJ2-5|TRBV5-8
CASNPGQGAETQYF
TGTGCCAGCAACCCGGGACAGGGGGCTGAGACCCAGTACTTC
>.|many|TRBJ2-3|TRBV3-1
CASSQARGPFTDTQYF
TGTGCCAGCAGCCAAGCAAGGGGACCCTTCACAGATACGCAGTATTTT
>.|few|TRBJ2-2|TRBV7-9
CASRSGPLNTGELFF
TGTGCCAGCAGATCAGGACCGCTAAACACCGGGGAGCTGTTTTTT
>.|few|TRBJ2-5|TRBV10-3
CAISGHLGGPQETQYF
TGTGCCATCAGTGGACACCTAGGGGGGCCCCAAGAGACCCAGTACTTC
>.|few|TRBJ2-7|TRBV7-3
CASSLGGGGSYEQYF
TGTGCCAGCAGCTTAGGGGGTGGGGGCAGCTACGAGCAGTACTTC
>TRBD1|few|TRBJ2-1|TRBV19
CASSNGRGFNNEQFF
TGTGCCAGTAGCAACGGCAGGGGGTTCAACAATGAGCAGTTCTTC
>TRBD2|many|TRBJ2-7|TRBV11-1
CASSLTSGSADEQYF
TGTGCCAGCAGCCTTACTAGCGGTTCTGCGGACGAGCAGTACTTC
>.|few|TRBJ1-1|TRBV5-1
CASSFIAPNTEAFF
TGCGCCAGCAGCTTTATTGCACCGAACACTGAAGCTTTCTTT
>TRBD1|many|TRBJ2-1|TRBV24-1
CASSGTGSSYEQFF
TGTGCCTCTTCCGGGACAGGGTCATCCTATGAGCAGTTCTTC
>TRBD1|.|TRBJ1-1|TRBV28
CASGQGADTEAFF
TGTGCCAGCGGACAGGGGGCTGACACTGAAGCTTTCTTT
>TRBD2|many|TRBJ2-1|TRBV28
CASMREKSYNEQFF
TGTGCCAGCATGCGGGAGAAGTCCTACAATGAGCAGTTCTTC
>TRBD2|many|TRBJ2-5|TRBV2
CASSEFAGRSQETQYF
TGTGCCAGCAGTGAATTCGCCGGGAGGTCACAAGAGACCCAGTACTTC
>TRBD2|many|TRBJ2-1|TRBV11-3
CASSGGLNNEQFF
TGTGCCAGCAGCGGGGGACTAAACAATGAGCAGTTCTTC
>TRBD1|many|TRBJ2-7|TRBV11-2
CASSWGQGSYEQYF
TGTGCCAGCAGCTGGGGACAGGGGTCCTACGAGCAGTACTTC
>.|many|TRBJ2-3|TRBV30
CAWSVRDTQYF
TGTGCCTGGAGCGTAAGGGATACGCAGTATTTT
>TRBD1|many|TRBJ1-1|TRBV12-3/TRBV12-4
CASNIDREWTNTEAFF
TGTGCCAGCAATATCGACAGGGAATGGACGAACACTGAAGCTTTCTTT
>.|many|TRBJ2-7|TRBV18
CASSPRAAPEQYF
TGTGCCAGCTCACCACGGGCGGCCCCCGAGCAGTACTTC
>.|.|TRBJ2-1|TRBV14
CASRPVEYNEQFF
TGTGCCAGCAGACCGGTGGAGTACAATGAGCAGTTCTTC
>.|many|TRBJ2-1|TRBV6-1
CASSSRVEEQFF
TGTGCCAGCAGTTCCCGGGTCGAAGAGCAGTTCTTC
>.|.|TRBJ2-1|TRBV5-1
CASSQKMVSSYNEQFF
TGTGCCAGCAGCCAAAAGATGGTTTCCTCCTACAATGAGCAGTTCTTC
>TRBD2|many|TRBJ2-2|TRBV28
CASSNLAGALNTGELFF
TGTGCCAGCAGTAATCTAGCGGGAGCTTTGAACACCGGGGAGCTGTTTTTT
>.|many|TRBJ2-3|TRBV20-1
CSARDHLDTDTQYF
TGCAGTGCTAGAGATCACCTAGACACAGATACGCAGTATTTT
>.|.|TRBJ1-2|TRBV2
CASSELLLGVAGLSYTF
TGTGCCAGCAGTGAATTGCTTTTGGGGGTGGCAGGCCTTAGCTACACCTTC
>.|many|TRBJ2-1|TRBV2
CASSERRSSYNEQFF
TGTGCCAGCAGTGAAAGGCGGAGCTCCTACAATGAGCAGTTCTTC
>.|many|TRBJ2-7|TRBV2
CASRGASSYEQYF
TGTGCCAGCAGGGGGGCAAGCTCCTACGAGCAGTACTTC
>.|.|TRBJ1-1|TRBV7-9
CASSLSRGLRAEAFF
TGTGCCAGCAGCTTATCTCGGGGCCTGAGAGCTGAAGCTTTCTTT
>.|many|TRBJ2-7|TRBV6-1
CASKTLLTSYEQYF
TGTGCCAGCAAAACCCTATTGACGAGTTACGAGCAGTACTTC
>.|many|TRBJ1-6|TRBV20-1
CSARDVTRNSPLHF
TGCAGTGCTAGAGATGTGACGCGGAATTCACCCCTCCACTTT
>TRBD1|few|TRBJ1-6|TRBV5-6
CASSGRTGGMENSPLHF
TGTGCCAGCAGCGGACGGACAGGGGGCATGGAGAATTCACCCCTCCACTTT
>.|many|TRBJ1-1|TRBV20-1
CRRGEPQGLNTEAFF
TGCAGGAGAGGGGAGCCCCAGGGCTTGAACACTGAAGCTTTCTTT
>TRBD1|few|TRBJ2-2|TRBV28
CASSLLTGFTGELFF
TGTGCCAGCAGTTTACTGACAGGGTTCACCGGGGAGCTGTTTTTT
>TRBD1|many|TRBJ2-3|TRBV5-6
CASSRRTGSTDTQYF
TGTGCCAGCAGCCGGCGGACAGGTAGCACAGATACGCAGTATTTT
>TRBD1|many|TRBJ2-1|TRBV14
CASSQFGTGIDEQFF
TGTGCCAGCAGCCAATTCGGGACAGGGATCGATGAGCAGTTCTTC
>.|.|TRBJ2-1|TRBV10-3
CAITNIRDSYNEQFF
TGTGCCATCACCAACATCCGGGACTCCTACAATGAGCAGTTCTTC
>.|many|TRBJ1-5|TRBV20-1
CSAVRPPNQPQHF
TGCAGTGCGGTCCGGCCCCCGAATCAGCCCCAGCATTTT
>TRBD1|.|TRBJ1-4|TRBV13
CASSPPGQGTEKLFF
TGTGCCAGCAGCCCCCCGGGACAGGGGACTGAAAAACTGTTTTTT
>.|many|TRBJ1-2|TRBV20-1
CSATISYGYTF
TGCAGTGCGACCATATCCTATGGCTACACCTTC
>TRBD1|few|TRBJ2-1|TRBV4-1
CASSQARDRGRIAGGYEQFF
TGCGCCAGCAGCCAAGCCCGGGACAGGGGGCGGATAGCGGGAGGCTATGAGCAGTTCTTC
>.|.|TRBJ1-2|TRBV27
CASSLSWMGELNIYGYTF
TGTGCCAGCAGTTTATCATGGATGGGGGAGCTGAATATCTATGGCTACACCTTC
>.|few|TRBJ1-1|TRBV5-6
CASSFGEIMNTEAFF
TGTGCCAGCAGCTTTGGGGAGATCATGAACACTGAAGCTTTCTTT
>TRBD1|few|TRBJ2-5|TRBV6-1
CASSENKMDRGNGETQYF
TGTGCCAGCAGTGAGAATAAGATGGACAGGGGGAACGGAGAGACCCAGTACTTC
>.|few|TRBJ2-1|TRBV4-1
CASRQDDVDKLDEQFF
TGCGCCAGCAGACAAGACGACGTGGACAAGCTCGATGAGCAGTTCTTC
>TRBD1|many|TRBJ2-1|TRBV28
CASSTDRFNEQFF
TGTGCCAGCAGCACGGACAGGTTCAATGAGCAGTTCTTC
>TRBD1|many|TRBJ2-2|TRBV7-2
CASSPLGTAYNTGELFF
TGTGCCAGCAGCCCCCTCGGGACAGCCTATAACACCGGGGAGCTGTTTTTT
>TRBD2|.|TRBJ2-5|TRBV5-1
CASSRTSGIETQYF
TGCGCCAGCAGCCGGACTAGCGGGATAGAGACCCAGTACTTC
>.|.|TRBJ1-3|TRBV10-3
CAISESGNTIYF
TGTGCCATCAGTGAGTCTGGAAACACCATATATTTT
>.|.|TRBJ2-1|TRBV11-2
CASSLVMSSVSSYNEQFF
TGTGCCAGCAGCTTAGTGATGAGTAGCGTGAGCTCCTACAATGAGCAGTTCTTC
>.|many|TRBJ2-1|TRBV12-3/TRBV12-4
CASSFRNSGNEQFF
TGTGCCAGCAGTTTTCGGAATAGCGGCAATGAGCAGTTCTTC
>TRBD1|few|TRBJ1-3|TRBV11-2
CASSLAGRGRENTIYF
TGTGCCAGCAGCTTAGCGGGCAGGGGGCGCGAAAACACCATATATTTT
>.|.|TRBJ2-1|TRBV10-3
CAISQIKGDYNEQFF
TGTGCCATCAGTCAGATAAAGGGGGACTACAATGAGCAGTTCTTC